This T cell receptor beta chain is from a study of blood T cell repertoires in COVID-19. Study-level background: The cDNA or gDNA used as material had been derived from T cells, B-cell-depleted T cells, or PBMCs.

Per the germline V gene, CDR1 is SEHNR and CDR2 is FQNEAQ (reference sequence). V was trimmed by 2 bases and J by 8 bases, leaving 10 bases between them. This CDR3 has 12 amino acids. Seattle participants joined during active infection and were tracked over time. Original processing methods: Amplification of reference gene primers provided the estimated nucleated cell counts. Sequencing was performed with immunoSEQ multiplex PCR; in TCRdb, only in-frame clones are kept and a portion is missing. The DNA was the basis for D and trimming; V, J and clone size are from that table. This table has around 150,000 clones, 82% appearing once.

The J gene is TRBJ2-7, the V gene TRBV7-9; D is ambiguous. The sample taken for sequencing was peripheral blood. This TCR derives from a woman between 40 and 55 years old with COVID-19, enrolled during active disease. CDR3: CASSLSRPKQYF. The DNA of the CDR3 is TGTGCCAGCAGCTTATCCAGGCCCAAGCAGTACTTC. Complete variable domain (other parts from reference TRBV7-9 and TRBJ2-7): DTGVSQNPRHKITKRGQNVTFRCDPISEHNRLYWYRQTLGQGPEFLTYFQNEAQLEKSRLLSDRFSAERPKGSFSTLEIQRTEQGDSAMYLCASSLSRPKQYFGPGTRLTVT.